A single sample gave rise to the 28 T cell receptor beta chains below, sequenced in a study of Graves' ophthalmopathy and Graves' hyperthyroidism. TCR beta CDR3 amplification used RNA transcripts. A first-round RT-PCR used HTBI primers, followed by a second-round multiplex PCR. TCRdb re-derived calls from the multiplex PCR reads in MiXCR, one entry per CDR3 protein. The sample consists of 580,000 or so distinct CDR3 sequences, less than 40% of them appearing once. Sequenced: peripheral blood or thyroid tissue (not recorded which). Every receptor here comes from an adult man with Graves' hyperthyroidism.

DNA for the CDR3: TGTGCCAGCAGCCAAAGGACAGGGGCCGAAAAACTGTTTTTT. Translation gives CASSQRTGAEKLFF. V and J are TRBV5-4 and TRBJ1-4; 9 bases map to TRBD1. After removal of 4 bases from V and 8 bases from J, the junction contained 6 bases not matched to a gene. The CDR3 sequence is 14 residues long. Germline loops: CDR1 SGHNT, CDR2 YYREEE (reference sequence).

This clonotype appeared many times. The genes are TRBV9 and TRBJ1-4, with D tentatively TRBD1 (5 bases). The germline V and J ends were trimmed by 4 bases and 5 bases, with 12 bases remaining between them. There are 14 residues in the CDR3. Per the germline V gene, CDR1 is SGDLS and CDR2 is YYNGEE. The DNA for the CDR3 is TGTGCCAGCAGCTCCGGGACGGTGAATGAAAAACTGTTTTTT. Translation gives CASSSGTVNEKLFF.

About this clonotype: It may be a read error: a sequence one base away is much more abundant. CDR3 loop: CASSIQGYYEQYF. CDR3 DNA: TGTGCCAGCAGCATACAGGGGTACTACGAGCAGTACTTC. The chain has TRBV12-3 or TRBV12-4 and TRBJ2-7; 7 bases are a match to TRBD1. The length of the CDR3 is 13 residues. The J segment lost 3 bases and the V segment lost 6 bases, leaving 5 bases of the junction unmatched.

This clonotype appeared many times. V usage is TRBV10-3 and J usage is TRBJ2-6; perhaps TRBD2 as D (5 bases). The CDR3 length is 17 residues. Trimming left V 0 bases short and J 0 bases short, with 9 bases between. Germline V gene lookup returns CDR1 ENHRY and CDR2 SYGVKD. The CDR3 reads CAISESEVNSGANVLTF. The CDR3 DNA follows: TGTGCCATCAGTGAGTCGGAGGTAAACTCTGGGGCCAACGTCCTGACTTTC.

The rearrangement uses TRBV20-1 and TRBJ2-5; 8 bases fit TRBD2. This CDR3 is 16 amino acids long. CDR1 and CDR2 (germline): DFQATT, SNEGSKA (reference sequence). With V trimmed by 3 bases and J by 5 bases, 14 bases remained unmatched. CDR3 bases: TGCAGTGCTAGCTCGTCCCTCAGCGGGGGCGGGGAGACCCAGTACTTC. Amino acid sequence: CSASSSLSGGGETQYF.

There are many counts of this clonotype. The CDR3 protein is CASSPTEYGYTF. The CDR3 region has the DNA TGTGCCAGCAGTCCGACAGAATATGGCTACACCTTC. The rearrangement links TRBV6-1 to TRBJ1-2; perhaps TRBD1 as D (5 bases). CDR3 size: 12 residues. V was trimmed by 5 bases and J by 5 bases, leaving 9 bases between them. The germline V gene encodes CDR1 MNHNS and CDR2 SASEGT.

The J gene is TRBJ2-5, the V gene TRBV12-3 or TRBV12-4, with a tentative D call TRBD2 (5 bases). V was cut by 6 bases and J by 5 bases, with 10 bases left in between. This CDR3 is 12 amino acids long. In nucleotides, the CDR3 is TGTGCCAGCAGGCTAGAGCGGGAGACCCAGTACTTC. Protein: CASRLERETQYF.

A remark on this clonotype: This may be a read error, as it is one base from a much larger clone. The V and J genes are TRBV20-1 and TRBJ1-4, with D unresolved. The CDR3 length is 15 residues. Germline V gene lookup returns CDR1 DFQATT and CDR2 SNEGSKA (reference sequence). The CDR3 loop reads CSARDATTIDERLFF. The CDR3 DNA is TGCAGTGCTAGAGATGCGACGACCATCGATGAAAGACTGTTTTTT.

The V call is TRBV7-3, the J call TRBJ2-2; 9 bases are shared with TRBD2. Germline CDR1 SGHTA, CDR2 FQGTGA. Trimming took 5 bases from V and 6 from J; bases not matched to a gene: 10. The CDR3 consists of 16 residues. Here the CDR3 DNA reads TGTGCCAGCAGCCAAGACGTAGCGGGAGTCGCCGGGGAGCTGTTTTTT. Its translation is CASSQDVAGVAGELFF.

The chain has TRBV7-3 and TRBJ2-3; 8 bases are a match to TRBD2. Losses at the gene ends were 2 bases for V and 8 bases for J; bases not matched to a gene: 6. This CDR3 is built from 14 residues. Germline CDR1 reads SGHTA; CDR2 reads FQGTGA. The CDR3 loop is CASSLRGGETTQYF. CDR3 coding DNA: TGTGCCAGCAGCTTACGGGGGGGAGAGACTACGCAGTATTTT.

The sample holds many counts of this clonotype. The chain combines TRBV7-9 with TRBJ1-1, with unresolved D. V lost 1 base and J lost 6, with 15 bases in between. Germline-derived CDR1 and CDR2 are SEHNR and FQNEAQ (reference sequence). The CDR3 is 15 amino acids. CDR3 nucleotide sequence: TGTGCCAGCAGCTTAGGTCTGGGCCTGTCCGCTGAAGCTTTCTTT. Amino acids: CASSLGLGLSAEAFF.

In its sample, this clonotype was seen a few times. This chain joins TRBV5-4 and TRBJ1-1, with 10 bases matching TRBD1. In germline, CDR1 is SGHNT, CDR2 YYREEE (reference sequence). CDR3 length equals 15 residues. The ends lost 1 base at V and 5 bases at J; junction bases unmatched: 5. This chain's CDR3 is CASSLRTGGWTEAFF. CDR3 nucleotide sequence: TGTGCCAGCAGCTTGAGGACAGGGGGTTGGACTGAAGCTTTCTTT.

This clonotype has a count of ten or more. The CDR3 DNA reads TGTGCCAGCAGCTTACAAGGGGTTGCTGGAAACACCATATATTTT. It translates to CASSLQGVAGNTIYF. This chain uses TRBV7-9 with TRBJ1-3, with D perhaps TRBD1 (5 bases). CDR1 and CDR2 from the germline V gene are SEHNR and FQNEAQ (reference sequence). The CDR3 runs to 15 residues. The V end was cut by 2 bases, the J end by 2 bases, with 10 bases between.

The V and J genes are TRBV13 and TRBJ2-2; the D gene is possibly TRBD2 (6 bases). Trimming removed 1 base from V and 6 bases from J, with 12 bases in between. Germline CDR1 is PRHDT and CDR2 is FYEKMQ (reference sequence). The CDR3 has 15 residues. The CDR3 sequence is CASSLVASESGELFF. In DNA form, the CDR3 reads TGTGCCAGCAGCTTAGTAGCTAGCGAGTCCGGGGAGCTGTTTTTT.

In regard to this clonotype: The junction and the germline gene differ at one end; a read error may be behind it. The CDR3 region has the DNA TGTGCCAGCAGTGAACACGCAGGGGGCTACACCTTC. Encoded protein: CASSEHAGGYTF. This rearrangement joins TRBV10-2 to TRBJ1-2; a possible D gene is TRBD1 (5 bases). This CDR3 contains 12 residues. Germline V gives CDR1 WSHSY, CDR2 SAAADI.

This clonotype was seen repeatedly, ten times or more. The chain joins TRBV19 to TRBJ1-5; maybe TRBD1 (6 bases). The germline V gene has CDR1 LNHDA and CDR2 SQIVND (reference sequence). Trimming stripped 8 bases from V and 6 bases from J, with 20 bases between. This CDR3 has 15 residues. DNA of the CDR3: TGTGCCAGTGCCTCCCCAGGGGTAGGGGGTCAGCCCCAGCATTTT. Protein product: CASASPGVGGQPQHF.

For this clonotype: The germline gene is not matched at one end of the junction; a read error may be the cause. V usage is TRBV7-9 and J usage is TRBJ1-1; the D is unclear. CDR3 size: 12 residues. The germline CDR1 and CDR2 sequences are SEHNR and FQNEAQ (reference sequence). Written as DNA, the CDR3 is TGTGCCAGCGGCTTAGCCCCCACTGAAGCTTTCTTT. It yields the protein CASGLAPTEAFF.

With respect to this clonotype: Germline and junction disagree at one end, which may indicate a read error. The chain has TRBV9 and TRBJ2-7, with D perhaps matching TRBD1 or TRBD2 (5 bases each). In germline, CDR1 is SGDLS, CDR2 YYNGEE. The CDR3 totals 15 residues. The CDR3 DNA is TGTGCCAGCAGCGTCGACGGGGCATCTACCTACGAGCAGTGCTTC. As protein: CASSVDGASTYEQCF.

This clonotype was detected a few times. The DNA of the CDR3 is TGTGCCAGCAGCTTGCCCGGGACTCGCCACACAGATACGCAGTATTTT. Encoded protein: CASSLPGTRHTDTQYF. J is TRBJ2-3 and V is TRBV7-6; possibly TRBD2 for D (6 bases). Germline V gene sequence: CDR1 SGHVS, CDR2 FNYEAQ. Trimming left V 3 bases short and J 2 bases short, with 15 bases between. The CDR3 covers 16 residues.

As to this clonotype: A much larger clone lies one base from this, so it may be a read error. The chain joins TRBV6-5 to TRBJ2-6; 9 positions match TRBD1. The CDR3 loop spans 17 amino acids. Germline V CDR1 and CDR2: MNHEY, SVGAGI. CDR3 sequence reads: CASSLGTGSSGANALTF. CDR3 bases: TGTGCCAGCAGTTTAGGGACAGGGTCCTCTGGGGCCAACGCCCTGACTTTC.

This clonotype was seen repeatedly, ten times or more. The chain combines TRBV7-9 with TRBJ1-1; 8 bases are shared with TRBD1. Germline V CDR1 and CDR2: SEHNR, FQNEAQ (reference sequence). V trimming: 6 bases; J trimming: 3 bases; junction bases outside the gene matches: 6. The CDR3 has 14 residues. For the CDR3, the DNA is TGTGCCAGCAGATCAGGGGGCATGGACACTGAAGCTTTCTTT. Amino acids: CASRSGGMDTEAFF.

This clonotype was detected ten times or more. This sequence joins TRBV2 and TRBJ1-1; the D gene is possibly TRBD1 (5 bases). Germline CDR1 SNHLY, CDR2 FYNNEI. V was cut by 8 bases and J by 0 bases, with 10 bases left in between. This CDR3 spans 13 amino acids. The CDR3 spells CASWDGLNTEAFF. The CDR3 DNA follows: TGTGCCAGCTGGGACGGACTGAACACTGAAGCTTTCTTT.

This clonotype was counted once. This sequence joins TRBV7-8 and TRBJ2-1; D perhaps matches TRBD2 (6 bases). The CDR3 is 16 residues long. V dropped 5 bases and J dropped 0 bases, with 14 bases sitting between them. Germline V gene data show CDR1 as SGHVS and CDR2 as FQNEAQ. The CDR3 DNA reads TGTGCCAGCAGCCCTAAAGGAGGGCCCTCCTACAATGAGCAGTTCTTC. Its translation is CASSPKGGPSYNEQFF. Full variable domain (outside the CDR3, taken from reference TRBV7-8 and TRBJ2-1): GAGVSQSPRYKVAKRGQDVALRCDPISGHVSLFWYQQALGQGPEFLTYFQNEAQLDKSGLPSDRFFAERPEGSVSTLKIQRTQQEDSAVYLCASSPKGGPSYNEQFFGPGTRLTVL.

This chain connects TRBV7-9 to TRBJ1-2; 12 bases map to TRBD1. The CDR3 contains 16 residues. From germline, CDR1 is SEHNR and CDR2 FQNEAQ (reference sequence). Trimming at V came to 4 bases and at J to 3 bases, leaving 6 bases not matched to a gene. CDR3 bases: TGTGCCAGCAGCTCCGGGACAGGGGGCGCCGACTATGGCTACACCTTC. Translating it yields CASSSGTGGADYGYTF.

A few counts support this clonotype. CDR3 sequence: CSARNQREYNEQFF. As DNA, the CDR3 is TGCAGTGCTAGAAACCAGCGGGAGTACAATGAGCAGTTCTTC. V and J are TRBV20-1 and TRBJ2-7; 8 bases map to TRBD2. The J call is in doubt because the DNA end fits TRBJ2-1 better. CDR3 size: 14 residues. The V gene's germline CDR1 is DFQATT and CDR2 SNEGSKA (reference sequence).

This clonotype was observed once. The rearrangement links TRBV12-3 or TRBV12-4 to TRBJ1-2; 8 bases match TRBD1. V lost 2 bases, J lost 8 bases, and 7 bases stayed unmatched. The CDR3 is made up of 14 amino acids. CDR3 loop: CASSLHRGNWGYTF. CDR3 nucleotides: TGTGCCAGCAGTTTACACAGGGGGAATTGGGGCTACACCTTC.

Concerning this clonotype: A read error may produce the germline difference seen at one junction end. The rearrangement links TRBV10-1 to TRBJ2-5; D is possibly TRBD1 (6 bases). Germline lookup yields CDR1 WNHNN and CDR2 SYGVQD (reference sequence). CDR3 length: 14 amino acids. DNA for the CDR3: TGTGCCAGCAGCCAGGGGTTGACTCAAGAGACCCAGTACTTC. Translation: CASSQGLTQETQYF.

Ten or more counts support this clonotype. The chain has TRBV7-9 and TRBJ1-1; 10 bases agree with TRBD1. The V segment lost 7 bases and the J segment 7 bases; nucleotides outside the gene matches: 6. This CDR3 contains 13 residues. Germline assignment: CDR1 SEHNR and CDR2 FQNEAQ (reference sequence). Here the CDR3 DNA reads TGTGCCAGCAATGACAGGGGGCAGGATGAAGCTTTCTTT. Its protein product is CASNDRGQDEAFF.